This passage covers 12 T cell receptor beta chains from one sample sequenced in a study of shared clonotypes between healthy human individuals. The method was immunoSEQ multiplex PCR; TCRdb's version includes in-frame clones alone and lacks a portion of them. Seen here are over a million clones, roughly 95% observed once, and the top ten hold approximately 1.1%. The sample was naive CD4+ T cells sorted from blood. As for subset: CD45RA+ positively selected. The receptors here all came from a young man in good health.

The CDR3 DNA is TGCGCCAGCAGCACAGGACAGGGGGCCCCATCCTACGAGCAGTACTTC. Protein: CASSTGQGAPSYEQYF. V is TRBV5-1 and J is TRBJ2-7; 11 bases fit TRBD1. This CDR3 comprises 16 residues. The trim removed 4 bases at V and 1 base at J, leaving 7 bases unmatched. Germline assignment: CDR1 SGHRS and CDR2 YFSETQ.

The V and J genes are TRBV6-6 and TRBJ1-2; TRBD1 matches at 8 bases. The ends lost 0 bases at V and 6 bases at J; junction bases unmatched: 3. The CDR3 loop spans 14 amino acids. Germline V gene lookup returns CDR1 MNHNY and CDR2 SVGAGI (reference sequence). This CDR3 reads CASSYSQGANGYTF. DNA for the CDR3: TGTGCCAGCAGTTACTCGCAGGGGGCGAATGGCTACACCTTC.

As concerns this clone: The same CDR3 is also encoded by other DNA sequences in this sample. The chain links TRBV27 to TRBJ2-7; possibly TRBD1 for D (6 bases). The germline V and J ends were trimmed by 3 bases and 2 bases, with 8 bases remaining between them. The germline CDR1 and CDR2 sequences are MNHEY and SMNVEV (reference sequence). This CDR3 has 13 residues. This chain's CDR3 is CASSFQGTYEQYF. The CDR3 region has the DNA TGTGCCAGCAGTTTTCAGGGGACCTACGAGCAGTACTTC.

The rearrangement links TRBV11-2 to TRBJ2-5; 8 bases fit TRBD2. The CDR3 is 13 amino acids. Germline CDR1 reads SGHAT; CDR2 reads FQNNGV. V was pared by 6 bases and J by 3 bases, with 3 bases of the junction left unmatched. The DNA of the CDR3 is TGTGCCAGCAGTGGAGCGGGAGAAGAGACCCAGTACTTC. Amino acids: CASSGAGEETQYF.

The chain is built from TRBV18 and TRBJ1-5; D might be TRBD1 (6 bases). The CDR3 spans 14 residues. Trimming removed 6 bases from V and 2 bases from J, with 11 bases in between. Germline V gene data show CDR1 as KGHSH and CDR2 as LQKENI. The CDR3 loop is CASSGRQGNQPQHF. CDR3 coding DNA: TGTGCCAGCTCGGGACGACAGGGCAATCAGCCCCAGCATTTT.

This chain connects TRBV18 to TRBJ1-4, with unresolved D. Germline V lookup: CDR1 KGHSH, CDR2 LQKENI. CDR3 length: 13 amino acids. The ends were cut back, 6 bases at V and 7 bases at J, with 12 bases in the middle. This chain's CDR3 is CASSREDSEKLFF. The CDR3 DNA is TGTGCCAGCTCCCGAGAGGACTCTGAAAAACTGTTTTTT.

The chain combines TRBV15 with TRBJ2-5; tentative D call: TRBD2 (5 bases). This CDR3 region has 16 residues. Germline values: CDR1 LNHNV, CDR2 YYDKDF (reference sequence). Trimming shortened V by 0 bases and J by 3 bases, and 14 bases separated the two germline ends. This chain's CDR3 is CATSRDYLDSEETQYF. The CDR3 nucleotides are TGTGCCACCAGCAGAGATTATCTGGACTCTGAAGAGACCCAGTACTTC.

V and J are TRBV18 and TRBJ2-4, with a weak D call TRBD2 (6 bases). Trimming pared 3 bases from V and 3 bases from J, leaving 12 bases between. Germline loops: CDR1 KGHSH, CDR2 LQKENI. The CDR3 spans 15 residues. DNA of the CDR3: TGTGCCAGCTCACCGGGCGGGGCGGTCAAAAACATTCAGTACTTC. It translates to CASSPGGAVKNIQYF.

The chain employs TRBV19 and TRBJ1-5; D unclear. Germline CDR1 is LNHDA and CDR2 is SQIVND (reference sequence). The CDR3 runs to 15 residues. The germline V and J ends were trimmed by 3 bases and 0 bases, with 9 bases remaining between them. Written as DNA, the CDR3 is TGTGCCAGTAGTATCAGACGCTTTAGCAATCAGCCCCAGCATTTT. This codes for CASSIRRFSNQPQHF.

J is TRBJ2-7 and V is TRBV6-6; 10 positions match TRBD1. CDR3 length equals 16 residues. V gave up 2 bases and J gave up 5 bases; unmatched junction bases: 9. Germline V CDR1 and CDR2: MNHNY, SVGAGI (reference sequence). The CDR3 bases are TGTGCCAGCAGTTACGGCCCGGGACAGGGGAGAAACGAGCAGTACTTC. This codes for CASSYGPGQGRNEQYF.

This clone was recorded only once. The chain has TRBV15 and TRBJ1-3; D uncertain. Between the trimmed V and J ends, which lost 1 base and 2 bases, there was a span of 9 bases. Germline values: CDR1 LNHNV, CDR2 YYDKDF (reference sequence). The CDR3 runs to 15 residues. This CDR3 is CATSRGPTAGNTIYF. CDR3 nucleotides: TGTGCCACCAGCAGAGGTCCGACGGCTGGAAACACCATATATTTT. The variable domain in full, with the rest retrieved from reference TRBV15 and TRBJ1-3, is DAMVIQNPRYQVTQFGKPVTLSCSQTLNHNVMYWYQQKSSQAPKLLFHYYDKDFNNEADTPDNFQSRRPNTSFCFLDIRSPGLGDTAMYLCATSRGPTAGNTIYFGEGSWLTVV.

A word on this clone: The identical CDR3 is also encoded by other nucleotide sequences in the sample. The chain uses TRBV10-1 and TRBJ1-5; 8 bases fit TRBD1. Germline CDR1 reads WNHNN; CDR2 reads SYGVQD (reference sequence). The CDR3 loop spans 13 amino acids. With V trimmed by 8 bases and J by 6 bases, 6 bases remained unmatched. The CDR3 region has the DNA TGCGCCAGCTCACAGGGGGTGGGTCAGCCCCAGCATTTT. Translating it yields CASSQGVGQPQHF.